This T cell receptor beta chain emerged from a study of shared clonotypes between healthy human individuals. Turning to the study itself: Used for every donor were three CD4 naive, three CD4 memory, two CD8 naive and one CD8 memory plate.

Regarding this clone: Its antigen is unknown.

Study-wide results and limits: Only blood samples were collected, and tissue repertoires likely differ. Sharing across four donors was highest in naive CD4 (around 5%) and lowest in memory CD8 (roughly 0.4%).

The germline CDR1 and CDR2 sequences are ENHRY and SYGVKD. The V gene end was trimmed by 3 bases and the J gene end by 2 bases; junction bases not matched to a gene: 6. The length of the CDR3 is 16 residues. Repertoires were generated with immunoSEQ multiplex PCR, while TCRdb's copy carries only in-frame clones and drops some. The top ten hold approximately 1.5% of the sample, which has about 960,000 clones, 60% to 85% seen once. This TCR was sampled from a man between 18 and 35 years old in good health. What was sequenced was memory CD4+ T cells sorted from blood. The sample's subset: CD45RA-negative fraction. The J gene is TRBJ2-5, the V gene TRBV10-3; 10 bases line up with TRBD1. CDR3 region: CAISDLWTGGQETQYF. DNA of the CDR3: TGTGCCATCAGTGATCTATGGACAGGGGGGCAAGAGACCCAGTACTTC.